The count of the clone carrying this T cell receptor beta chain is one. Antigen unknown. This sample was included in a study of cytomegalovirus exposure and HLA in healthy donors. The study, taken as a whole, reports: By HLA locus, TCR association rates varied in a later analysis, with DRB1 showing the most and HLA-C the fewest. A few of the chains that were CMV-associated were confirmed in vitro to be specific for CMV antigens.

Primers for the PCR totalled 60 Vbeta and 13 Jbeta. Clones were sequenced by immunoSEQ multiplex PCR, and TCRdb holds only the in-frame ones, with some missing. The sample has more than 90,000 clones, around 61% seen once. Material: PBMCs. This receptor was obtained from a woman between 25 and 40 years old in good health and CMV-seronegative.

The CDR3 DNA is TGTGCCAGCAGCCCCAGGGCGGACAGGGGGCCTAAGTATGAGCAGTTCTTC. It yields the protein CASSPRADRGPKYEQFF. The J gene is TRBJ2-1, the V gene TRBV7-9; TRBD1 aligns across 11 bases. The V gene end was trimmed by 5 bases and the J gene end by 8 bases; junction bases not matched to a gene: 14. The CDR3 covers 17 residues. Per the germline V gene, CDR1 is SEHNR and CDR2 is FQNEAQ (reference sequence).